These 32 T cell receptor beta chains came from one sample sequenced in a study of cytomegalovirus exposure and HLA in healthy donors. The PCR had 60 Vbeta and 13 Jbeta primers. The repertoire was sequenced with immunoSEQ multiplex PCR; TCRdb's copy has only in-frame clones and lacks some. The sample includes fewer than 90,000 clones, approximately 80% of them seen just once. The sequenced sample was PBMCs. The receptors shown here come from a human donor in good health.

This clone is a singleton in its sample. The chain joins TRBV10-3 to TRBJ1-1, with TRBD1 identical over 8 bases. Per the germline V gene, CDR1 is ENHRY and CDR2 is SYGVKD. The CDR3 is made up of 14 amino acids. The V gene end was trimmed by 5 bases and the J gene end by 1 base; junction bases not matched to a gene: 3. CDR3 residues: CAISQGQGNTEAFF. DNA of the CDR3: TGTGCCATCAGTCAAGGACAGGGGAACACTGAAGCTTTCTTT.

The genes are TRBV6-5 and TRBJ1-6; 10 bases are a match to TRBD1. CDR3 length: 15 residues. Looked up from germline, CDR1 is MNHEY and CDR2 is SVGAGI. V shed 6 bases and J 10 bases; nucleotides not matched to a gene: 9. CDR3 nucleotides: TGTGCCAGCAGCGGCGACAGGGGGCCACAATCACCCCTCCACTTT. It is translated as CASSGDRGPQSPLHF.

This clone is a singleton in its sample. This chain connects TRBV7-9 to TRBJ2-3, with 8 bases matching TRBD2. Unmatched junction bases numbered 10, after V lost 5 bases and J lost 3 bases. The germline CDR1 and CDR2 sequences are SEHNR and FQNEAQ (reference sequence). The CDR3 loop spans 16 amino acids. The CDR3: CASSKGLGIGTDTQYF. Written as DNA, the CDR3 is TGTGCCAGCAGCAAGGGACTAGGGATTGGAACAGATACGCAGTATTTT.

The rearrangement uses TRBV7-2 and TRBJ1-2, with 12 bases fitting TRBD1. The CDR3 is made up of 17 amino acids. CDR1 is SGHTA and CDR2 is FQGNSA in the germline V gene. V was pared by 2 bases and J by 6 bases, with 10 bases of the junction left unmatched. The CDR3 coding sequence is TGTGCCAGCAGCTTAACGGGACAGGGGGCGCGGGCCAATGGCTACACCTTC. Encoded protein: CASSLTGQGARANGYTF.

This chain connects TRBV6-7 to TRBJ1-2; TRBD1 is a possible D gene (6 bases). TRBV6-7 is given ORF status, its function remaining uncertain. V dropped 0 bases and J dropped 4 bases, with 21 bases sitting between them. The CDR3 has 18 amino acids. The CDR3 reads CASSYSYRVFWMFYGYTF. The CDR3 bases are TGTGCCAGCAGTTACTCATACAGGGTTTTTTGGATGTTCTATGGCTACACCTTC.

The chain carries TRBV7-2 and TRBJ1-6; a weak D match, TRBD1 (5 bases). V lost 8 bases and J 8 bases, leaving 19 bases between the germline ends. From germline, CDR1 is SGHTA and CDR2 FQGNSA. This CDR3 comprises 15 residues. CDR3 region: CASRPSTARDSPLHF. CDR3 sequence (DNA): TGTGCCAGCCGCCCGTCGACAGCTAGGGATTCACCCCTCCACTTT.

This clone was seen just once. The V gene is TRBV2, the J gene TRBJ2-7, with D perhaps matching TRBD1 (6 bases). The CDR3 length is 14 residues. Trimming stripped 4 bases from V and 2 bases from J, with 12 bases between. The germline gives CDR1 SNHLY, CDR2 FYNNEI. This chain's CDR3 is CASSGDIPPYEQYF. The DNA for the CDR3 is TGTGCCAGCAGTGGGGACATACCCCCCTACGAGCAGTACTTC.

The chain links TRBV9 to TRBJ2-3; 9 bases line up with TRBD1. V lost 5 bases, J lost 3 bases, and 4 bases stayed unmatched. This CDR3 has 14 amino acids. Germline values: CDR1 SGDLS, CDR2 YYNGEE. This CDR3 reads CASSFGTGTDTQYF. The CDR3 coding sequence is TGTGCCAGCAGTTTCGGGACAGGGACAGATACGCAGTATTTT.

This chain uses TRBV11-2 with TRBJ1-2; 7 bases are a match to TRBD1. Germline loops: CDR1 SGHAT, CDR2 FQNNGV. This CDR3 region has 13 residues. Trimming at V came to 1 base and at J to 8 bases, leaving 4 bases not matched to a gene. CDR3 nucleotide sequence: TGTGCCAGCAGCTTAGGAGAGGGGGCCGGCTACACCTTC. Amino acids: CASSLGEGAGYTF.

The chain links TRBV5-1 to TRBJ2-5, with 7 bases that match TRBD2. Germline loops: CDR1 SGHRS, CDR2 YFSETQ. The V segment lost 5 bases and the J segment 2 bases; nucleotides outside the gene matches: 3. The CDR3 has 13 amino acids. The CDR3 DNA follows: TGCGCCAGCAGACCTAGCGGACAAGAGACCCAGTACTTC. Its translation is CASRPSGQETQYF.

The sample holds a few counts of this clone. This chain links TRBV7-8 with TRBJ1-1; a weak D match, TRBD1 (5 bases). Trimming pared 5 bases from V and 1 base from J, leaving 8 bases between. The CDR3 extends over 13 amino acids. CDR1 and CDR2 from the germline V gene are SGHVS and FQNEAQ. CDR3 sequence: CASSAGGNTEAFF. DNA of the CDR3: TGTGCCAGCAGCGCGGGGGGGAACACTGAAGCTTTCTTT.

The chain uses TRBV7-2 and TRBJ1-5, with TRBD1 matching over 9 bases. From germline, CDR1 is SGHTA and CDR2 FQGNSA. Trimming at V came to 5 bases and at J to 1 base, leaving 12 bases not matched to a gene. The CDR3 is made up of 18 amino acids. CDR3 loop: CASSRTGGVGGSNQPQHF. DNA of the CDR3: TGTGCCAGCAGCCGCACAGGGGGCGTAGGGGGAAGCAATCAGCCCCAGCATTTT. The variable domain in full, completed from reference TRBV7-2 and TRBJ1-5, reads GAGVSQSPSNKVTEKGKDVELRCDPISGHTALYWYRQSLGQGLEFLIYFQGNSAPDKSGLPSDRFSAERTGGSVSTLTIQRTQQEDSAVYLCASSRTGGVGGSNQPQHFGDGTRLSIL.

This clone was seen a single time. The CDR3 reads CASQGTATNEKLFF. CDR3 coding DNA: TGTGCCAGCCAGGGCACCGCAACTAATGAAAAACTGTTTTTT. V and J are TRBV10-3 and TRBJ1-4; perhaps TRBD1 as D (5 bases). Germline-derived CDR1 and CDR2 are ENHRY and SYGVKD. The CDR3 runs 14 residues. V shed 10 bases and J shed 0 bases, with 12 bases lying between them.

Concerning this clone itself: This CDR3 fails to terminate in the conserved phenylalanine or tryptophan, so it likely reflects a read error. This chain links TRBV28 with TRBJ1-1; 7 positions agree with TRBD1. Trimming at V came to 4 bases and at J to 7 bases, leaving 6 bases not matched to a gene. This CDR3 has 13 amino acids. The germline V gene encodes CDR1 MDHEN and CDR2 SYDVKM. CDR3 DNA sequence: TGTGCCAGCAGTTCCACAGGGGTGAATGAAGCTTTCCTT. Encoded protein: CASSSTGVNEAFL.

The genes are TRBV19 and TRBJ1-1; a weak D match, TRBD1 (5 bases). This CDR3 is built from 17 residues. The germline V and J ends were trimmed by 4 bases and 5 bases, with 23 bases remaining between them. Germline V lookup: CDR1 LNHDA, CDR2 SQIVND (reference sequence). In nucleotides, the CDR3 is TGTGCCAGTAGTAATGGGAACCCAGGGAGGGGTAAAACTGAAGCTTTCTTT. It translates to CASSNGNPGRGKTEAFF.

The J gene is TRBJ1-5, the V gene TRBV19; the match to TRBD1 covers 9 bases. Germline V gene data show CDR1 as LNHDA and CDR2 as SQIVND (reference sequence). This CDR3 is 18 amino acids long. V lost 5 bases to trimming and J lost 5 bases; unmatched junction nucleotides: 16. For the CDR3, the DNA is TGTGCCAGTAGTGAAACCCTACAGGGGGCGTCTCATTATCAGCCCCAGCATTTT. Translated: CASSETLQGASHYQPQHF.

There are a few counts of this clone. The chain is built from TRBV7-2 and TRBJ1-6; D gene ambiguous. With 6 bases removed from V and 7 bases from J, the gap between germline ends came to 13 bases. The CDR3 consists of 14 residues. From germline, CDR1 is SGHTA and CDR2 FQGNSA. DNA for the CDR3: TGTGCCAGCAGGGCGGGCAGCCTAAATTCACCCCTCCACTTT. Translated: CASRAGSLNSPLHF.

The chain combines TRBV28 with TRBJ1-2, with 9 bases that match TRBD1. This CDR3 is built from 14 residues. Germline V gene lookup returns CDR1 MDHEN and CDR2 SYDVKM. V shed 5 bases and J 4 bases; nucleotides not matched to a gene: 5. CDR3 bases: TGTGCCAGCAGTCCCTCGACAGGGGGCTATGGCTACACCTTC. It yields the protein CASSPSTGGYGYTF.

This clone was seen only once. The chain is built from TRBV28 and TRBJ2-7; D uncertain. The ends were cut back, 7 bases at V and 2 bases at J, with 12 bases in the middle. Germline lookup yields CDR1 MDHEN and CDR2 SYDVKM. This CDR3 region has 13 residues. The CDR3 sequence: CASISAGTYEQYF. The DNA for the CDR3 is TGTGCCAGCATTTCAGCAGGAACCTACGAGCAGTACTTC.

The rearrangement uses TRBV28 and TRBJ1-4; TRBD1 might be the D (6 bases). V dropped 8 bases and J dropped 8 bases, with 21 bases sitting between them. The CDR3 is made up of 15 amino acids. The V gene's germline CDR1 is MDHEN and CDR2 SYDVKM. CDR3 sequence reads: CASGRHGQFGEKLFF. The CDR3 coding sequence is TGTGCCAGCGGTAGACACGGACAGTTTGGGGAAAAACTGTTTTTT.

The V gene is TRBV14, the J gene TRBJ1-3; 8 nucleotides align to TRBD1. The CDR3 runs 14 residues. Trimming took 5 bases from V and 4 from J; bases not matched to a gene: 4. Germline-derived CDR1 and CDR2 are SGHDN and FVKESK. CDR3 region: CASSKTGEGNTIYF. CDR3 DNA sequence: TGTGCCAGCAGCAAGACAGGGGAAGGAAACACCATATATTTT.

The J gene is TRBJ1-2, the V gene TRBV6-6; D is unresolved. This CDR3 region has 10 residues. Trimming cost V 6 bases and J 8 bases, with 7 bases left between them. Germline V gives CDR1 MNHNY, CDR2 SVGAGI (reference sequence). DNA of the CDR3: TGTGCCAGCAGGGAGTACGGCTACACCTTC. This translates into CASREYGYTF.

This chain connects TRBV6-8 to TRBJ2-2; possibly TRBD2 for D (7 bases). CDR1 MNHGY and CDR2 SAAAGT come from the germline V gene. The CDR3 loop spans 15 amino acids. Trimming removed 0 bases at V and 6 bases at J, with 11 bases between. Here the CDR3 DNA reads TGTGCCAGCAGTTACTCAGGGGGGGGTGCCGGGGAGCTGTTTTTT. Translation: CASSYSGGGAGELFF.

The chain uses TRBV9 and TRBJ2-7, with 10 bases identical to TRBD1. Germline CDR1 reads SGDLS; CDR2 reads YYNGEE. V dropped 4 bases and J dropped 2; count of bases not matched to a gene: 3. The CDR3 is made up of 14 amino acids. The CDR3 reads CASSPGQGTYEQYF. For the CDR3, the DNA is TGTGCCAGCAGCCCGGGACAGGGGACCTACGAGCAGTACTTC. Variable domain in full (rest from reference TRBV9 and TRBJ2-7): DSGVTQTPKHLITATGQRVTLRCSPRSGDLSVYWYQQSLDQGLQFLIQYYNGEERAKGNILERFSAQQFPDLHSELNLSSLELGDSALYFCASSPGQGTYEQYFGPGTRLTVT.

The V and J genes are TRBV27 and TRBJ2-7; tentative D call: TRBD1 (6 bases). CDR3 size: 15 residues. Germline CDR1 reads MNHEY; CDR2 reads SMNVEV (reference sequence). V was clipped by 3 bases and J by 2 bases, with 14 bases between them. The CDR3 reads CASSFNRDIPYEQYF. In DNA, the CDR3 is TGTGCCAGCAGTTTCAACCGGGACATTCCCTACGAGCAGTACTTC.

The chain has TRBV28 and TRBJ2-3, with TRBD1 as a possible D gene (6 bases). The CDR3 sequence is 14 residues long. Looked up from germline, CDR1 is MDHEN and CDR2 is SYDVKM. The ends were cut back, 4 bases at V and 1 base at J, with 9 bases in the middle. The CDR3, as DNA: TGTGCCAGCAGTTCCGGGACACGCACAGATACGCAGTATTTT. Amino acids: CASSSGTRTDTQYF. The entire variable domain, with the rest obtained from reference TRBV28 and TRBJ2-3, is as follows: DVKVTQSSRYLVKRTGEKVFLECVQDMDHENMFWYRQDPGLGLRLIYFSYDVKMKEKGDIPEGYSVSREKKERFSLILESASTNQTSMYLCASSSGTRTDTQYFGPGTRLTVL.

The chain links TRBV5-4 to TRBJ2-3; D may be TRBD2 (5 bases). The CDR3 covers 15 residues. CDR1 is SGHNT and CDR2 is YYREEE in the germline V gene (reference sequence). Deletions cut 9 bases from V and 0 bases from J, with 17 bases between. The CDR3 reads CATHDRRSSTDTQYF. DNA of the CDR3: TGTGCCACTCACGACCGGAGGTCTAGCACAGATACGCAGTATTTT.

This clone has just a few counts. DNA of the CDR3: TGTGCCATCAGTACAGGGGACGGGAACTATGGCTACACCTTC. It specifies CAISTGDGNYGYTF. The chain joins TRBV10-3 to TRBJ1-2; 7 bases agree with TRBD1. Germline values: CDR1 ENHRY, CDR2 SYGVKD. CDR3 length: 14 amino acids. With 5 bases clipped from V and 2 bases from J, the junction kept 5 bases outside the gene matches.

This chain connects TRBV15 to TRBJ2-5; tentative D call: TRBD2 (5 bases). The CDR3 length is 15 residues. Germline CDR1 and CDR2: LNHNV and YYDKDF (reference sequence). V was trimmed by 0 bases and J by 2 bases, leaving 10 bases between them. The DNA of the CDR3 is TGTGCCACCAGCAGAGATCCTAGCCTACAAGAGACCCAGTACTTC. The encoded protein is CATSRDPSLQETQYF.

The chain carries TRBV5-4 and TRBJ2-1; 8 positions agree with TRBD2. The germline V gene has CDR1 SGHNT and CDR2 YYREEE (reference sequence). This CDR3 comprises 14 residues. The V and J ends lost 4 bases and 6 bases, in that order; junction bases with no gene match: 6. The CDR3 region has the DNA TGTGCCAGCAGCCCTGGACTAGCTGCCAATGAGCAGTTCTTC. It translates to CASSPGLAANEQFF.

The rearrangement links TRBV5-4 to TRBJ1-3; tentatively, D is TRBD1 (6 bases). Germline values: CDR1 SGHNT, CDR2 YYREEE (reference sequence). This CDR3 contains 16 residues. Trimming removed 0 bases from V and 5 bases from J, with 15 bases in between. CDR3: CASSLGDRGGRNTIYF. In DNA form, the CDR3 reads TGTGCCAGCAGCTTGGGGGACCGGGGGGGCAGAAACACCATATATTTT.

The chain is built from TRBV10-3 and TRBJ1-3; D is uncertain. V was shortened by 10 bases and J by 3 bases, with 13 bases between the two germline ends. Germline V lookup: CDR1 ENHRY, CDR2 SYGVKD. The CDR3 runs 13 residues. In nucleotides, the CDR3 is TGTGCCACCCTGGAGGGTTTTGGAAACACCATATATTTT. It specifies CATLEGFGNTIYF.